Following are 18 T cell receptor beta chains from one sample sequenced in a study of chemoradiotherapy in HPV16-positive cancers. Method: immunoSEQ multiplex PCR; TCRdb's copy keeps in-frame clones and lacks some. The data show about 66,000 clones, 88% seen once. Sequencing was performed on blood, taken from a patient who underwent chemoradiotherapy. The receptors were sampled from a human donor with HPV-associated anogenital cancer.

This chain joins TRBV29-1 and TRBJ1-2; D gene unclear. Germline CDR1 SQVTM, CDR2 ANQGSEA. Between the trimmed V and J ends, which lost 6 bases and 0 bases, there was a span of 11 bases. The CDR3 is 13 amino acids. In nucleotides, the CDR3 is TGCAGCGTCCTGGACGGGACTAACTATGGCTACACCTTC. This sequence encodes CSVLDGTNYGYTF.

The J gene is TRBJ2-1, the V gene TRBV13; D not resolved. Germline CDR1 PRHDT, CDR2 FYEKMQ (reference sequence). This CDR3 comprises 12 residues. V lost 0 bases to trimming and J lost 3 bases, with 0 bases between them. CDR3 in DNA: TGTGCCAGCAGCTTAGGCTACAATGAGCAGTTCTTC. The encoded protein is CASSLGYNEQFF.

This chain uses TRBV9 with TRBJ1-1; D gene uncertain. The V and J ends lost 0 bases and 5 bases respectively, with 11 bases between them. CDR3 length: 14 residues. Germline V gene sequence: CDR1 SGDLS, CDR2 YYNGEE. CDR3: CASSVAIAVTEAFF. The CDR3 region has the DNA TGTGCCAGCAGCGTAGCTATTGCGGTGACTGAAGCTTTCTTT.

This rearrangement joins TRBV5-1 to TRBJ2-2; TRBD1 agrees at 7 bases. Per the germline V gene, CDR1 is SGHRS and CDR2 is YFSETQ. The CDR3 extends over 14 amino acids. The V segment lost 0 bases and the J segment 9 bases; nucleotides outside the gene matches: 5. The CDR3 DNA reads TGCGCCAGCAGCTTGGGGGAACAGGGGCGGGAGCTGTTTTTT. Amino acids: CASSLGEQGRELFF.

The chain uses TRBV5-6 and TRBJ1-1; TRBD1 might be the D (6 bases). V lost 5 bases, J lost 6 bases, and 14 bases lay in between. Germline lookup yields CDR1 SGHDT and CDR2 YYEEEE. This CDR3 is built from 13 residues. The CDR3, as DNA: TGTGCCAGCAGGCCCCGGGGGGGGCCTGAAGCTTTCTTT. Its protein product is CASRPRGGPEAFF.

The chain recombines TRBV7-6 with TRBJ2-5; 12 bases agree with TRBD2. In germline, CDR1 is SGHVS, CDR2 FNYEAQ. CDR3 length: 17 residues. V dropped 2 bases and J dropped 5; count of bases not matched to a gene: 9. For the CDR3, the DNA is TGTGCCAGCAGCTTACCCGGACTAGCGGGAACAAGGGAGACCCAGTACTTC. It is translated as CASSLPGLAGTRETQYF.

The chain recombines TRBV27 with TRBJ1-6; D remains unclear. The CDR3 is 14 residues long. V was trimmed by 2 bases and J by 0 bases, leaving 2 bases between them. Germline-derived CDR1 and CDR2 are MNHEY and SMNVEV (reference sequence). The CDR3 sequence: CASSLSSYNSPLHF. In DNA, the CDR3 is TGTGCCAGCAGTTTAAGCTCCTATAATTCACCCCTCCACTTT.

A single count supports this clone. The gene calls are TRBV6-1 and TRBJ1-3; D might be TRBD1 (5 bases). CDR1 and CDR2 from the germline V gene are MNHNS and SASEGT. The CDR3 is 17 amino acids. V was pared by 2 bases and J by 3 bases, with 17 bases between. In DNA form, the CDR3 reads TGTGCCAGCAGTGAACAGGGCCGAAAATTAAATGGAAACACCATATATTTT. Translating it yields CASSEQGRKLNGNTIYF.

CDR3 loop: CASSPTGSSGYEQYF. The CDR3 nucleotides are TGTGCCAGCAGCCCTACAGGGTCAAGCGGGTACGAGCAGTACTTC. The chain has TRBV7-6 and TRBJ2-5; the D call may be TRBD1 or TRBD2 (6 bases each). TRBJ2-7 explains the end of the DNA better; the J call may be wrong. This CDR3 has 15 residues. Looked up from germline, CDR1 is SGHVS and CDR2 is FNYEAQ.

The chain links TRBV2 to TRBJ2-3, with D possibly being TRBD2 (6 bases). Trimming cost V 8 bases and J 4 bases, with 19 bases left between them. Germline V lookup: CDR1 SNHLY, CDR2 FYNNEI. This CDR3 region has 15 residues. In DNA, the CDR3 is TGTGCCAGCCAAGGGTCGGGAGCTCGGGCAGATACGCAGTATTTT. Protein sequence: CASQGSGARADTQYF.

This clone appeared once. The chain couples TRBV27 to TRBJ1-2; D gene unclear. Germline CDR1 and CDR2: MNHEY and SMNVEV (reference sequence). Trimming pared 2 bases from V and 4 bases from J, leaving 11 bases between. CDR3 length: 14 amino acids. CDR3 loop: CASSLRDVGYGYTF. The CDR3 bases are TGTGCCAGCAGTTTAAGAGATGTGGGCTATGGCTACACCTTC.

The chain couples TRBV28 to TRBJ2-3, with D hard to call. From germline, CDR1 is MDHEN and CDR2 SYDVKM. The germline V and J ends were trimmed by 6 bases and 2 bases, with 18 bases remaining between them. The CDR3 runs 16 residues. This CDR3 is CASSLPRGTVTDTQYF. The CDR3 DNA reads as TGTGCCAGCAGCCTACCCCGAGGAACAGTCACAGATACGCAGTATTTT.

This clone was observed a single time. The DNA for the CDR3 is TGCGCCAGCAGCGACCAACAGGGGGCTGAAGCTTTCTTT. Amino acid sequence: CASSDQQGAEAFF. This chain links TRBV5-1 with TRBJ1-1; TRBD1 matches at 8 bases. V lost 4 bases and J lost 6; bases outside the gene matches: 5. Germline V CDR1 and CDR2: SGHRS, YFSETQ. The length of the CDR3 is 13 residues.

The genes are TRBV5-6 and TRBJ1-6; D is unclear. Germline CDR1 reads SGHDT; CDR2 reads YYEEEE. Trimming took off 0 bases at V and 5 bases at J, with 12 bases between the two ends. The CDR3 loop spans 16 amino acids. The CDR3 DNA sequence: TGTGCCAGCAGCTTGGCGGCAGGTGCAAATAATTCACCCCTCCACTTT. Encoded protein: CASSLAAGANNSPLHF.

The rearrangement joins TRBV14 to TRBJ2-6; the D is unclear. The CDR3 extends over 14 amino acids. Germline CDR1 and CDR2: SGHDN and FVKESK. V dropped 3 bases and J dropped 1 base, with 4 bases sitting between them. As DNA, the CDR3 is TGTGCCAGCAGCCAGCGATCTGGGGCCAACGTCCTGACTTTC. Translated: CASSQRSGANVLTF.

In DNA form, the CDR3 reads TGTGCCAGCAGTCCGAGGGGTCACACTGAAGCTTTCTTT. Protein sequence: CASSPRGHTEAFF. This rearrangement joins TRBV6-1 to TRBJ1-1, with D possibly being TRBD1 (5 bases). The ends were cut back, 5 bases at V and 3 bases at J, with 10 bases in the middle. Germline-derived CDR1 and CDR2 are MNHNS and SASEGT. The CDR3 length is 13 residues.

The gene calls are TRBV5-1 and TRBJ2-7; 9 nucleotides match TRBD2. Germline loops: CDR1 SGHRS, CDR2 YFSETQ. V shed 0 bases, J shed 2 bases, and the junction held 6 bases outside the gene matches. This CDR3 contains 16 residues. This chain's CDR3 is CASSLDPAGGPYEQYF. In DNA form, the CDR3 reads TGCGCCAGCAGCTTGGATCCGGCGGGGGGGCCCTACGAGCAGTACTTC.

The chain links TRBV11-2 to TRBJ1-1; 7 positions agree with TRBD1. Germline CDR1 and CDR2: SGHAT and FQNNGV. The CDR3 contains 15 residues. Trimming took 4 bases from V and 1 from J; bases not matched to a gene: 6. This CDR3 reads CASSSETGSNTEAFF. CDR3 bases: TGTGCCAGCAGCTCCGAGACAGGGTCGAACACTGAAGCTTTCTTT.